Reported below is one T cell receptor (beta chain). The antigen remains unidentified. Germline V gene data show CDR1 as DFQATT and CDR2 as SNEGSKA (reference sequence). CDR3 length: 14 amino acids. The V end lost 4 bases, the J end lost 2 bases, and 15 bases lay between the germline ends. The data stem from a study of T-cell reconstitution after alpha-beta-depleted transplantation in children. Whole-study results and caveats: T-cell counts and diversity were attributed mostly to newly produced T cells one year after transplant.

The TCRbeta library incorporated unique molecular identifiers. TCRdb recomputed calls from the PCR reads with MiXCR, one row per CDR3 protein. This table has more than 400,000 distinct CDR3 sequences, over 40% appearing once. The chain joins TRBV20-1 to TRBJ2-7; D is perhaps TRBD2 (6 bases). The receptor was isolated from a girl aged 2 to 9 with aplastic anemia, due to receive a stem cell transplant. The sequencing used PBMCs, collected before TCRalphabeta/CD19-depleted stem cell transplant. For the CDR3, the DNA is TGCAGTGCTAAGACAGCGGGCGTGGCCTACGAGCAGTACTTC. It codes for CSAKTAGVAYEQYF.